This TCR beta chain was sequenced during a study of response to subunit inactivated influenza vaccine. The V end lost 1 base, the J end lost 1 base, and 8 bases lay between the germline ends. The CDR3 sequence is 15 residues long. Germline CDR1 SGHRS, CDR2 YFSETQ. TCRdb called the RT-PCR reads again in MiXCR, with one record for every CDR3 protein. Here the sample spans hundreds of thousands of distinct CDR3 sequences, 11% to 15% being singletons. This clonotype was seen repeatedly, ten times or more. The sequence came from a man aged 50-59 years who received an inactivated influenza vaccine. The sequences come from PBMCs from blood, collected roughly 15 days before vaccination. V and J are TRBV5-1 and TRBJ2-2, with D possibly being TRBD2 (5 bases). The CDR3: CASSLPGRNTGELFF. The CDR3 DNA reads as TGCGCCAGCAGCTTGCCGGGGAGGAACACCGGGGAGCTGTTTTTT.